These 15 T cell receptor beta chains were sequenced from one sample in a study of blood T cells in healthy people across ages. Alongside a J-beta primer mix, a sample-barcoded 5' primer served in a second PCR lasting about 7 to 11 cycles. Each CDR3 protein gets one entry after TCRdb re-called the 5' RACE reads with MiXCR. Of about 1.4 million distinct CDR3 sequences listed, roughly 64% are singletons. Sequenced sample: blood. Receptors originate from a man aged 18 to 30 in good health.

Only a few counts were recorded for this clonotype. The chain combines TRBV21-1 with TRBJ1-2. TRBV21-1 constitutes a pseudogene. This CDR3 comprises 13 residues. The CDR3 loop reads CASGPDDIYGYTF. The CDR3 DNA reads TGTGCCAGCGGCCCCGACGACATCTATGGCTACACCTTC.

This chain uses TRBV5-1 with TRBJ2-5, with D possibly matching TRBD1 (6 bases). The CDR3 is 15 residues long. The germline CDR1 and CDR2 sequences are SGHRS and YFSETQ. Trimming removed 5 bases at V and 11 bases at J, with 25 bases between. The CDR3 DNA follows: TGCGCCAGCAGTTCCACGGGACAACGTTACAATGAGCAGTACTTC. Its translation: CASSSTGQRYNEQYF. The full variable domain, its missing parts supplied by reference TRBV5-1 and TRBJ2-5, is KAGVTQTPRYLIKTRGQQVTLSCSPISGHRSVSWYQQTPGQGLQFLFEYFSETQRNKGNFPGRFSGRQFSNSRSEMNVSTLELGDSALYLCASSSTGQRYNEQYFGPGTRLLVL.

This chain links TRBV27 with TRBJ2-3; 9 bases are shared with TRBD1. Germline V gene data show CDR1 as MNHEY and CDR2 as SMNVEV (reference sequence). CDR3 length: 16 amino acids. The V gene end was trimmed by 1 base and the J gene end by 3 bases; junction bases not matched to a gene: 5. The DNA for the CDR3 is TGTGCCAGCAGTTTATTACTGACAGGGGGAACAGATACGCAGTATTTT. Protein: CASSLLLTGGTDTQYF.

V and J are TRBV20-1 and TRBJ2-5; 10 nucleotides line up with TRBD1. The tail of the sequence fits TRBJ2-7 better, so the J call may be wrong. The germline gives CDR1 DFQATT, CDR2 SNEGSKA (reference sequence). The CDR3 is made up of 14 amino acids. CDR3 sequence (DNA): TGCAGTGCTAAAGGGACAGGGGCGTCCTACGAGCAGTACTTC. It codes for CSAKGTGASYEQYF.

V and J are TRBV4-1 and TRBJ1-5; tentatively, D is TRBD1 (5 bases). The CDR3 extends over 15 amino acids. From germline, CDR1 is MGHRA and CDR2 YSYEKL. Trimming left V 3 bases short and J 3 bases short, with 12 bases between. The CDR3 loop is CASSHFSGLNQPQHF. CDR3 in DNA: TGCGCCAGCAGCCATTTCTCAGGGCTCAATCAGCCCCAGCATTTT.

This clonotype was seen a handful of times. The chain employs TRBV12-5 and TRBJ2-7; D is uncertain. Germline-derived CDR1 and CDR2 are LGHNT and FRNRAP. The ends were cut back, 2 bases at V and 5 bases at J, with 10 bases in the middle. The CDR3 covers 13 residues. The DNA for the CDR3 is TGTGCTAGTGGTTTGACGCAATTCCACGAGCAGTACTTC. As protein: CASGLTQFHEQYF.

The chain carries TRBV28 and TRBJ2-4; TRBD1 is a possible D gene (6 bases). TRBJ2-7 matches the DNA end more closely, so the J call is doubtful. The CDR3 sequence is 14 residues long. Germline CDR1 and CDR2: MDHEN and SYDVKM. The CDR3 region has the DNA TGTGCCAGCAGTTATCGGGACACTACCTACGAGCAGTACTTC. It codes for CASSYRDTTYEQYF.

The chain uses TRBV6-1 and TRBJ1-2, with no clear D. Germline loops: CDR1 MNHNS, CDR2 SASEGT. The CDR3 covers 14 residues. V lost 2 bases, J lost 5 bases, and 12 bases lay in between. The CDR3: CASSERWAAYGYTF. In DNA, the CDR3 is TGTGCCAGCAGTGAAAGGTGGGCAGCATATGGCTACACCTTC.

This clonotype was seen a few times. The V gene is TRBV7-9, the J gene TRBJ1-5; 7 bases align to TRBD1. This CDR3 is built from 15 residues. The germline gives CDR1 SEHNR, CDR2 FQNEAQ (reference sequence). The ends lost 1 base at V and 5 bases at J; junction bases unmatched: 5. This CDR3 reads CASSLGTGVDQPQHF. DNA for the CDR3: TGTGCCAGCAGCTTAGGGACAGGAGTTGATCAGCCCCAGCATTTT.

The table lists this clonotype with a few counts. V and J are TRBV29-1 and TRBJ2-3; D is ambiguous. Between the trimmed V and J ends, which lost 4 bases and 2 bases, there was a span of 7 bases. The length of the CDR3 is 12 residues. Germline V gene sequence: CDR1 SQVTM, CDR2 ANQGSEA. CDR3 DNA sequence: TGCAGCGTTGCGGCCCACACAGATACGCAGTATTTT. This sequence encodes CSVAAHTDTQYF.

This clonotype came up a few times. This rearrangement joins TRBV2 to TRBJ2-1; D might be TRBD2 (6 bases). V was pared by 8 bases and J by 6 bases, with 17 bases between. Germline CDR1 and CDR2: SNHLY and FYNNEI. The CDR3 spans 14 residues. This CDR3 reads CASGGGTGVNEQFF. DNA of the CDR3: TGTGCCAGCGGCGGCGGGACCGGAGTCAATGAGCAGTTCTTC. The variable domain in full, with the rest retrieved from reference TRBV2 and TRBJ2-1, is EPEVTQTPSHQVTQMGQEVILRCVPISNHLYFYWYRQILGQKVEFLVSFYNNEISEKSEIFDDQFSVERPDGSNFTLKIRSTKLEDSAMYFCASGGGTGVNEQFFGPGTRLTVL.

CDR3: CASSRVRGETYNEQFF. CDR3 in DNA: TGCGCCAGCAGCCGAGTCAGGGGAGAAACCTACAATGAGCAGTTCTTC. The rearrangement links TRBV4-3 to TRBJ2-1; D may be TRBD1 (6 bases). The germline V gene has CDR1 LGHNA and CDR2 YSLEER. V lost 4 bases, J lost 2 bases, and 15 bases lay in between. The CDR3 loop spans 16 amino acids.

This clonotype has a handful of counts. The gene calls are TRBV20-1 and TRBJ2-3; D not resolved. Germline V gene lookup returns CDR1 DFQATT and CDR2 SNEGSKA (reference sequence). Trimming took 4 bases from V and 6 from J, leaving 11 bases between them. The CDR3 spans 12 residues. In nucleotides, the CDR3 is TGCAGTGCTACACCCATCAAGGATACGCAGTATTTT. Amino acid sequence: CSATPIKDTQYF.

The chain combines TRBV12-3 or TRBV12-4 with TRBJ2-3, with D possibly matching TRBD2 (5 bases). The CDR3 spans 15 residues. The V end was cut by 7 bases, the J end by 11 bases, with 25 bases between. CDR3 bases: TGTGCCAGCACTGGAGGCAGCGTGAGCACAGATGTGCAGTATTTT. Protein product: CASTGGSVSTDVQYF.

This clonotype was detected ten times or more. The rearrangement joins TRBV29-1 to TRBJ2-7; 10 bases map to TRBD1. J was trimmed by 5 bases and V by 3 bases; bases with no gene match: 4. This CDR3 is built from 13 residues. Per germline, CDR1 SQVTM and CDR2 ANQGSEA. Here the CDR3 DNA reads TGCAGCGTTGAGGGGACAGGGGTCGACGAGCAGTACTTC. Encoded protein: CSVEGTGVDEQYF.